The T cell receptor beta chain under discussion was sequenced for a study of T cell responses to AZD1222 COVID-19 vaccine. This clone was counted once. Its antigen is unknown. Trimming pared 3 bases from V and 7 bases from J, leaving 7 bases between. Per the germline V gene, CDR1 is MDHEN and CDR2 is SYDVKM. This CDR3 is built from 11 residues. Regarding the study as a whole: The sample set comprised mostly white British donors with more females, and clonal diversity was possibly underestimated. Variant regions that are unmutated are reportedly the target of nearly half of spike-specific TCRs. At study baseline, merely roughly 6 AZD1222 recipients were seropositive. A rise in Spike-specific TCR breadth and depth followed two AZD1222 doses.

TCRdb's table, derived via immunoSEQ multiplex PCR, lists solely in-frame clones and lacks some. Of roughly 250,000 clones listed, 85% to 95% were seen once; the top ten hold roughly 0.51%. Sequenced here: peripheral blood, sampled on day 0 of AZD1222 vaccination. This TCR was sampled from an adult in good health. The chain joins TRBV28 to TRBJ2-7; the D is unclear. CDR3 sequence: CASSFGNEQYF. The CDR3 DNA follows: TGTGCCAGCAGTTTTGGTAATGAGCAGTACTTC.